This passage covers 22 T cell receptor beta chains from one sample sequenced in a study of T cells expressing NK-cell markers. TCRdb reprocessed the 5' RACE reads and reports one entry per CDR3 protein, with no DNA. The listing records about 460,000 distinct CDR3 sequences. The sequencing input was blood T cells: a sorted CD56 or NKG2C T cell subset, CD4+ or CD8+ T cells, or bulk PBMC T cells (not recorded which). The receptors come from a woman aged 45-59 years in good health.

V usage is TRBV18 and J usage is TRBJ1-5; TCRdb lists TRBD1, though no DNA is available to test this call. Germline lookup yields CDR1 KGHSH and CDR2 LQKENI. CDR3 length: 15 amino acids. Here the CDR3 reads CASSGYRGGNQPQHF.

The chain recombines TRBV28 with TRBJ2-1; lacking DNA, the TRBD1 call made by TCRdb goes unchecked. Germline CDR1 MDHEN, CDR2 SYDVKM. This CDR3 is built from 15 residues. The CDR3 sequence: CARGKTESSYNEQFF.

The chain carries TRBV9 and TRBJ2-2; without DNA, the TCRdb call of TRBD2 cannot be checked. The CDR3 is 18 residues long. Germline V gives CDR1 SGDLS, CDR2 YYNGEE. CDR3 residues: CASSVGLAGGGDTGELFF.

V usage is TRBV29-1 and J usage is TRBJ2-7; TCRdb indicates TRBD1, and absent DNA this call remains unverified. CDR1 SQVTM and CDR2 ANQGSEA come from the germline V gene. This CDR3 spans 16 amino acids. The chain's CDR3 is CSVEAPGQGKPYEQYF.

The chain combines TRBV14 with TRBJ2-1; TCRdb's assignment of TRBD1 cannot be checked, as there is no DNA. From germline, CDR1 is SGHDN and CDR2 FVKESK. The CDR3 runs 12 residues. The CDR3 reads CASSDPGTKWFF.

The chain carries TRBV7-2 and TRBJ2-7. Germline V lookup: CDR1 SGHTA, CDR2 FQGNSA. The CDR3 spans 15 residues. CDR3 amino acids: CASSSRRSSGHEQYF.

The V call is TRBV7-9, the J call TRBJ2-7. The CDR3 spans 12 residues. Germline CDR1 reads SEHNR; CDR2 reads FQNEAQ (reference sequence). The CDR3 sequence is CASTDLTGSEYF.

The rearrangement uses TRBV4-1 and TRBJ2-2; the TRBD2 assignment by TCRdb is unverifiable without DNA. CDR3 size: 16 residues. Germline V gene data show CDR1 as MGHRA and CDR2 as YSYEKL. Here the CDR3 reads CASSQSGRADTGELFF.

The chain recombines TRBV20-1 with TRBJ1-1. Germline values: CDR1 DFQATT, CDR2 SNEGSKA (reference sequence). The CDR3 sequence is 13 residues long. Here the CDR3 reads CSARPAGNTEAFF.

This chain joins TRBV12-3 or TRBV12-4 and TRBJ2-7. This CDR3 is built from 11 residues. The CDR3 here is CASSRLGEQYF.

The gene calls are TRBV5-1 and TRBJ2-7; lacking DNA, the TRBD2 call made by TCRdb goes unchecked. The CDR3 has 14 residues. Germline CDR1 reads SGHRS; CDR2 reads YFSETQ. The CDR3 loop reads CASSETSAPYEQYF.

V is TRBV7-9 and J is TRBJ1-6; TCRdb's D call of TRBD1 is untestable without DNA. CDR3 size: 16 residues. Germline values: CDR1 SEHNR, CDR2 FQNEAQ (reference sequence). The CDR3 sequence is CASSSEGPANNSPLHF.

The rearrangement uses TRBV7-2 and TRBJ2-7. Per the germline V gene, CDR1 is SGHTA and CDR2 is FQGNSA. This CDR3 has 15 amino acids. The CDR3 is CASSLVVGGPYEQYF.

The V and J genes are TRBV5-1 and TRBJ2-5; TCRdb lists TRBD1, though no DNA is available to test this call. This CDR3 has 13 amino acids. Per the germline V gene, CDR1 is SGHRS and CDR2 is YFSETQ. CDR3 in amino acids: CASSLTGEETQYF.

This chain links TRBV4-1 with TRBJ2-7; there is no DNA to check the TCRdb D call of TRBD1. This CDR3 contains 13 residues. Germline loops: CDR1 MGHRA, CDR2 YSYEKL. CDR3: CASRRPGAYEQYF.

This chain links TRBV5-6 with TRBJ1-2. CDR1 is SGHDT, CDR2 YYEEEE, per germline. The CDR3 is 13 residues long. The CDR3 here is CASSVDRFYGYTF.

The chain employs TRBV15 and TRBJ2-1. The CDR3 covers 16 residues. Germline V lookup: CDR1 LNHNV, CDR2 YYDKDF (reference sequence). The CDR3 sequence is CATSRDRADFYNEQFF.

CDR3 in amino acids: CSPYVLPFNEKLFF. This chain uses TRBV29-1 with TRBJ1-4. Germline CDR1 is SQVTM and CDR2 is ANQGSEA. The CDR3 is 14 residues long. Using reference TRBV29-1 and TRBJ1-4 for the parts outside the CDR3, the full variable domain is SAVISQKPSRDICQRGTSLTIQCQVDSQVTMMFWYRQQPGQSLTLIATANQGSEATYESGFVIDKFPISRPNLTFSTLTVSNMSPEDSSIYLCSPYVLPFNEKLFFGSGTQLSVL.

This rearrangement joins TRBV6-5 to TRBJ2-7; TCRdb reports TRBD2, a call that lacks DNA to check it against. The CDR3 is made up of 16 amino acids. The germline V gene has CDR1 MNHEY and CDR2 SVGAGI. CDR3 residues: CASSRNGGLAVSEQYF.

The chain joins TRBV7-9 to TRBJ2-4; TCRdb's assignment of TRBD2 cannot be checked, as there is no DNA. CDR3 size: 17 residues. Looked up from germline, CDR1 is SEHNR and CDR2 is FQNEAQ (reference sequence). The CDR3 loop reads CASSPQGGRVAKNIQYF.

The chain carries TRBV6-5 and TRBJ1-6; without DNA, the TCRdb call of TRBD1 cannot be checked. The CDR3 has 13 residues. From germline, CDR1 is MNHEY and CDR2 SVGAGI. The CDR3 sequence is CASRGQRNSPLHF.

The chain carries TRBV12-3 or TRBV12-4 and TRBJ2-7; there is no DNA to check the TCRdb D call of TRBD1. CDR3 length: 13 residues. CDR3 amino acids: CASSPVVGGEQYF.